A single sample is the source of the 7 T cell receptor beta chains below, sequenced in a study of cytomegalovirus exposure and HLA in healthy donors. PCR used 60 Vbeta primers and 13 Jbeta primers. Produced via immunoSEQ multiplex PCR; TCRdb's table is partial and in-frame only. The sample carries about 140,000 clones, 60% to 80% recorded once. The source material was PBMCs. The receptors shown here come from a man aged 18 to 29 in good health and CMV-seronegative.

This clone was counted a few times. V gene TRBV6-5 combines with J gene TRBJ1-1; TRBD1 is a possible D gene (6 bases). Trimming stripped 10 bases from V and 5 bases from J, with 20 bases between. The CDR3 contains 14 residues. CDR1 MNHEY and CDR2 SVGAGI come from the germline V gene. The DNA for the CDR3 is TGTGCCACTCAGTTAACGGCAGGGGCGACTGAAGCTTTCTTT. This gives the protein CATQLTAGATEAFF.

Of note for this clone: One end of the junction is discordant with germline, which a read error may explain. V and J are TRBV7-9 and TRBJ1-4; 8 bases match TRBD1. The CDR3 runs 17 residues. Germline V gives CDR1 SEHNR, CDR2 FQNEAQ (reference sequence). CDR3 protein: CSSSPAGTGLINEKLFF. The CDR3 coding sequence is TGTTCCAGCAGCCCCGCCGGGACAGGCCTCATTAATGAAAAACTGTTTTTT.

The genes are TRBV5-4 and TRBJ2-3; 7 bases align to TRBD1. The V segment lost 1 base and the J segment 4 bases; nucleotides outside the gene matches: 3. CDR1 is SGHNT, CDR2 YYREEE, per germline (reference sequence). This CDR3 is built from 14 residues. The CDR3 sequence is CASSLRQGADTQYF. The DNA for the CDR3 is TGTGCCAGCAGCTTGAGGCAGGGGGCAGATACGCAGTATTTT. Together with reference TRBV5-4 and TRBJ2-3, the CDR3 gives the full variable domain: ETGVTQSPTHLIKTRGQQVTLRCSSQSGHNTVSWYQQALGQGPQFIFQYYREEENGRGNFPPRFSGLQFPNYSSELNVNALELDDSALYLCASSLRQGADTQYFGPGTRLTVL.

The rearrangement uses TRBV19 and TRBJ2-2, with 7 nucleotides matching TRBD1. J lost 4 bases, V lost 5 bases, and 4 bases had no gene match. CDR3 length: 14 amino acids. Germline lookup yields CDR1 LNHDA and CDR2 SQIVND (reference sequence). The CDR3 protein is CASSQQGLTGELFF. The CDR3 region has the DNA TGTGCCAGTAGTCAACAGGGGCTCACCGGGGAGCTGTTTTTT.

As regards this clone: This CDR3 is also generated by other DNA sequences in the sample. The genes are TRBV2 and TRBJ1-2; D is unclear. There are 13 residues in the CDR3. Germline CDR1 and CDR2: SNHLY and FYNNEI. Trimming left V 5 bases short and J 2 bases short, with 9 bases between. The CDR3 DNA follows: TGTGCCAGCAGTCGCGACATAAACTATGGCTACACCTTC. Protein: CASSRDINYGYTF.

The chain combines TRBV14 with TRBJ1-6, with 8 bases aligning to TRBD1. Germline values: CDR1 SGHDN, CDR2 FVKESK. With 1 base clipped from V and 6 bases from J, the junction kept 2 bases outside the gene matches. The CDR3 has 15 amino acids. Written as DNA, the CDR3 is TGTGCCAGCAGCCAAGTTGACAGGGGTAATTCACCCCTCCACTTT. Translated: CASSQVDRGNSPLHF.

This rearrangement joins TRBV7-9 to TRBJ2-7, with D perhaps TRBD1 (5 bases). Per germline, CDR1 SEHNR and CDR2 FQNEAQ (reference sequence). V shed 2 bases and J shed 6 bases, with 14 bases lying between them. The CDR3 extends over 14 amino acids. The CDR3 nucleotides are TGTGCCAGCAGCTTATCCCTGGAAAGGGGCGAGCAGTACTTC. Translated: CASSLSLERGEQYF.